The entry below gives a single T cell receptor beta chain sequence along with its context. V was clipped by 5 bases and J by 10 bases, with 12 bases between them. Germline loops: CDR1 MNHEY, CDR2 SVGAGI. The length of the CDR3 is 11 residues. The data are from a study of beta chain features in type 1 diabetes. Every bit of the isolated RNA underwent reverse transcription, so sequencing read expressed TCRB transcripts. Data came from immunoSEQ multiplex PCR; TCRdb stores just in-frame clones and leaves some out. The table lists 110,000 to 150,000 clones, over 8% of them singletons. The chain employs TRBV6-5 and TRBJ2-7; D not resolved. The clonotype originates from a woman aged 40-49 years in good health. The specimen sequenced was central memory CD4+ T cells from blood. CDR3: CASSEWAPQYF. The CDR3 DNA sequence: TGTGCCAGCAGTGAATGGGCCCCCCAGTACTTC.